These 24 T cell receptor beta chains were sequenced from one sample in a study of T-cell memory formation after mild COVID-19. TCRdb re-called the 5' RACE reads with MiXCR, one entry per CDR3 protein. Of 380,000 or so distinct CDR3 sequences listed, approximately 15% were seen once; the top ten hold approximately 21%. Sequenced: PBMCs or a T cell subset sorted from them (not recorded which). These receptors came from a man aged 18 to 30 who had mild COVID-19 (a few samples of this study predate the infection). Cell type and time point are not known.

This clonotype has more than one count but fewer than ten. The chain is built from TRBV5-5 and TRBJ2-7; weak D call: TRBD1 (5 bases). V lost 4 bases and J lost 1, with 15 bases in between. The CDR3 is made up of 15 amino acids. Germline V lookup: CDR1 SGHKS, CDR2 YYEKEE (reference sequence). As DNA, the CDR3 is TGTGCCAGCAGCGCGTTTGGGGCTTTGTCCTACGAGCAGTACTTC. Its protein product is CASSAFGALSYEQYF.

This clonotype was observed a few times. The gene calls are TRBV4-1 and TRBJ2-7, with D perhaps given as TRBD1 or TRBD2 (5 bases each). The CDR3 totals 17 residues. The V end lost 2 bases, the J end lost 2 bases, and 19 bases lay between the germline ends. Germline V CDR1 and CDR2: MGHRA, YSYEKL. CDR3 sequence: CASSQQQDRDLAYEQYF. CDR3 bases: TGCGCCAGCAGCCAACAACAAGACCGGGACCTAGCCTACGAGCAGTACTTC.

This clonotype was recorded only once. This CDR3 fails to terminate in the conserved phenylalanine or tryptophan, so it likely reflects a read error. The rearrangement uses TRBV5-1 and TRBJ2-1, with D unclear. The CDR3 has 12 residues. In germline, CDR1 is SGHRS, CDR2 YFSETQ. Trimming removed 0 bases at V and 6 bases at J, with 4 bases between. CDR3 nucleotides: TGCGCCAGCAGCTTGGGCAGCAATGAGCAGTTCTTA. This encodes CASSLGSNEQFL.

V and J are TRBV6-6 and TRBJ1-5; unclear D gene. The CDR3 has 12 residues. Looked up from germline, CDR1 is MNHNY and CDR2 is SVGAGI (reference sequence). V was trimmed by 6 bases and J by 4 bases, leaving 7 bases between them. The CDR3, as DNA: TGTGCCAGCAGGAGGGTTAATCAGCCCCAGCATTTT. Amino acids: CASRRVNQPQHF.

The chain joins TRBV20-1 to TRBJ2-1; 7 nucleotides align to TRBD1. Trimming at V came to 6 bases and at J to 2 bases, leaving 10 bases not matched to a gene. The CDR3 is 15 amino acids. Germline CDR1 reads DFQATT; CDR2 reads SNEGSKA (reference sequence). The CDR3 DNA reads as TGCAGTGCCATACGGCGGCAGGGGGCCTACAATGAGCAGTTCTTC. Amino acids: CSAIRRQGAYNEQFF.

This clonotype has only a few counts. This chain links TRBV6-4 with TRBJ2-1; weak D call: TRBD2 (5 bases). CDR1 and CDR2 (germline): MRHNA, SNTAGT. The CDR3 spans 14 residues. Trimming pared 8 bases from V and 6 bases from J, leaving 17 bases between. CDR3 loop: CASAGQAGFNEQFF. In DNA form, the CDR3 reads TGTGCCAGCGCCGGGCAGGCGGGTTTCAATGAGCAGTTCTTC.

This clonotype was found a few times. This chain uses TRBV29-1 with TRBJ1-2; 7 bases fit TRBD1. Germline V CDR1 and CDR2: SQVTM, ANQGSEA. With 0 bases clipped from V and 5 bases from J, the junction kept 6 bases outside the gene matches. The CDR3 consists of 14 residues. CDR3 sequence: CSVEEAGGGYGYTF. In DNA form, the CDR3 reads TGCAGCGTTGAAGAAGCAGGGGGTGGTTATGGCTACACCTTC.

This clonotype was observed a handful of times. The rearrangement links TRBV20-1 to TRBJ2-3, with D tentatively TRBD1 (7 bases). The germline V gene encodes CDR1 DFQATT and CDR2 SNEGSKA (reference sequence). This CDR3 is built from 14 residues. V lost 6 bases to trimming and J lost 5 bases, with 18 bases between them. CDR3 nucleotides: TGCAGTGCAAACTCCAGGGGGGATAGAGATACGCAGTATTTT. Its protein product is CSANSRGDRDTQYF.

The gene calls are TRBV7-9 and TRBJ2-3; D is perhaps TRBD1 or TRBD2 (6 bases each). The germline V gene encodes CDR1 SEHNR and CDR2 FQNEAQ (reference sequence). Trimming pared 2 bases from V and 6 bases from J, leaving 21 bases between. The CDR3 totals 17 residues. The CDR3 nucleotides read TGTGCCAGCAGCTTACCAAATCCGGGGGCCACTGGGGATACGCAGTATTTT. This encodes CASSLPNPGATGDTQYF. Filled out from reference TRBV7-9 and TRBJ2-3, the complete variable domain reads DTGVSQNPRHKITKRGQNVTFRCDPISEHNRLYWYRQTLGQGPEFLTYFQNEAQLEKSRLLSDRFSAERPKGSFSTLEIQRTEQGDSAMYLCASSLPNPGATGDTQYFGPGTRLTVL.

This chain joins TRBV4-1 and TRBJ2-1, with 7 positions matching TRBD1. This CDR3 has 16 amino acids. Trimming at V came to 2 bases and at J to 3 bases, leaving 7 bases not matched to a gene. Germline-derived CDR1 and CDR2 are MGHRA and YSYEKL. In DNA form, the CDR3 reads TGCGCCAGCAGCCAAAAACAGGGGTCGGGCTACAATGAGCAGTTCTTC. It yields the protein CASSQKQGSGYNEQFF.

This clonotype appeared many times. The chain uses TRBV12-3 or TRBV12-4 and TRBJ2-3, with D tentatively TRBD1 (6 bases). The CDR3 loop spans 16 amino acids. The V end was cut by 6 bases, the J end by 0 bases, with 16 bases between. DNA of the CDR3: TGTGCCAGCAGGTCAGACAGGCCACCTAGCACAGATACGCAGTATTTT. This encodes CASRSDRPPSTDTQYF.

V usage is TRBV7-9 and J usage is TRBJ1-5; D unclear. The germline gives CDR1 SEHNR, CDR2 FQNEAQ (reference sequence). V lost 4 bases to trimming and J lost 9 bases, with 10 bases between them. The CDR3 has 12 residues. The CDR3 loop is CASSSGVGPQHF. Here the CDR3 DNA reads TGTGCCAGCAGCTCCGGGGTTGGGCCCCAGCATTTT.

This clonotype was seen ten or more times. V and J are TRBV7-2 and TRBJ2-5; 7 nucleotides agree with TRBD2. V lost 5 bases to trimming and J lost 7 bases; unmatched junction nucleotides: 13. Germline V gene lookup returns CDR1 SGHTA and CDR2 FQGNSA. CDR3 length equals 15 residues. The CDR3 loop reads CASSGRTGGVLTQYF. CDR3 bases: TGTGCCAGCAGCGGTCGGACGGGGGGTGTATTGACCCAGTACTTC.

This clonotype was seen a handful of times. The gene calls are TRBV23-1 and TRBJ2-5; no reliable D call. TRBV23-1 is given ORF status, its function remaining uncertain. The CDR3 length is 10 residues. V was trimmed by 11 bases and J by 4 bases, leaving 8 bases between them. The CDR3 spells CALWGETQYF. The CDR3 nucleotides read TGCGCCCTATGGGGAGAGACCCAGTACTTC.

The table lists this clonotype with a few counts. A much bigger clone sits one base away, suggesting this may be a read error. The chain is built from TRBV12-3 or TRBV12-4 and TRBJ2-2; TRBD1 is a possible D gene (6 bases). This CDR3 spans 12 amino acids. Trimming removed 6 bases from V and 6 bases from J, with 8 bases in between. CDR3 in DNA: TGTGCCAGCAGCCGACAGGCCGGGGAGCTGTTTTTT. Translation: CASSRQAGELFF.

This chain uses TRBV11-2 with TRBJ1-4; no definite D call. In germline, CDR1 is SGHAT, CDR2 FQNNGV. The CDR3 contains 16 residues. The ends were cut back, 0 bases at V and 4 bases at J, with 12 bases in the middle. This CDR3 is CASSLEPQYNNEKLFF. The CDR3 DNA reads as TGTGCCAGCAGCTTAGAGCCCCAGTATAATAATGAAAAACTGTTTTTT.

At least ten counts were recorded for this clonotype. J is TRBJ1-3 and V is TRBV28; tentative D call: TRBD1 (6 bases). The CDR3 has 15 amino acids. CDR1 MDHEN and CDR2 SYDVKM come from the germline V gene. The germline V and J ends were trimmed by 2 bases and 4 bases, with 12 bases remaining between them. DNA for the CDR3: TGTGCCAGCAGTTTAGGGGGCGCCTCGGGAAACACCATATATTTT. Translated, it gives CASSLGGASGNTIYF.

This clonotype was counted only a few times. This chain uses TRBV29-1 with TRBJ2-1; 7 bases match TRBD1. Germline-derived CDR1 and CDR2 are SQVTM and ANQGSEA. This CDR3 region has 14 residues. The CDR3 DNA reads TGCAGTCTAATAGGGACAGACTCCTACAATGAGCAGTTCTTC. Translating it yields CSLIGTDSYNEQFF.

This sequence joins TRBV7-9 and TRBJ1-2, with D unresolved. Germline-derived CDR1 and CDR2 are SEHNR and FQNEAQ (reference sequence). V shed 1 base and J shed 6 bases, with 9 bases lying between them. The CDR3 is made up of 13 amino acids. Here the CDR3 reads CASSLDPRNGYTF. CDR3 sequence (DNA): TGTGCCAGCAGCTTAGATCCCCGGAATGGCTACACCTTC. Combining the CDR3 with reference TRBV7-9 and TRBJ1-2 gives the whole variable domain DTGVSQNPRHKITKRGQNVTFRCDPISEHNRLYWYRQTLGQGPEFLTYFQNEAQLEKSRLLSDRFSAERPKGSFSTLEIQRTEQGDSAMYLCASSLDPRNGYTFGSGTRLTVV.

This clonotype was seen a handful of times. The chain recombines TRBV7-3 with TRBJ2-1; a possible D gene is TRBD1 (5 bases). V lost 1 base, J lost 5 bases, and 9 bases lay in between. The CDR3 spans 14 residues. Germline V CDR1 and CDR2: SGHTA, FQGTGA. The CDR3 loop is CASSLSGAHNEQFF. DNA for the CDR3: TGTGCCAGCAGCTTAAGTGGGGCGCACAATGAGCAGTTCTTC. The whole variable domain, remainder taken from reference TRBV7-3 and TRBJ2-1, is GAGVSQTPSNKVTEKGKYVELRCDPISGHTALYWYRQSLGQGPEFLIYFQGTGAADDSGLPNDRFFAVRPEGSVSTLKIQRTERGDSAVYLCASSLSGAHNEQFFGPGTRLTVL.

The genes are TRBV28 and TRBJ1-2, with a tentative D call TRBD1 (6 bases). V lost 6 bases to trimming and J lost 0 bases, with 11 bases between them. The germline gives CDR1 MDHEN, CDR2 SYDVKM. The CDR3 is made up of 14 amino acids. The CDR3 spells CASRLGGTNYGYTF. The CDR3 coding sequence is TGTGCCAGCAGACTGGGGGGCACTAACTATGGCTACACCTTC.

The rearrangement uses TRBV2 and TRBJ2-1; TRBD1 is a possible D gene (5 bases). The V gene's germline CDR1 is SNHLY and CDR2 FYNNEI. V lost 10 bases and J 4 bases, leaving 20 bases between the germline ends. CDR3 length: 15 amino acids. The CDR3 is CAMMTSGKGYNEQFF. CDR3 nucleotide sequence: TGTGCCATGATGACCTCAGGGAAAGGTTACAATGAGCAGTTCTTC.

This clonotype turned up a few times. CDR3 loop: CSARDRRVQGELFF. For the CDR3, the DNA is TGCAGTGCTAGGGACCGGAGGGTGCAGGGGGAGCTGTTTTTT. The chain uses TRBV20-1 and TRBJ2-2; D is possibly TRBD2 (6 bases). V was pared by 3 bases and J by 8 bases, with 16 bases between. CDR1 is DFQATT and CDR2 is SNEGSKA in the germline V gene (reference sequence). CDR3 length: 14 amino acids.

This chain links TRBV7-9 with TRBJ2-2, with 7 bases aligning to TRBD1. The germline V gene has CDR1 SEHNR and CDR2 FQNEAQ (reference sequence). V dropped 3 bases and J dropped 6; count of bases not matched to a gene: 4. There are 14 residues in the CDR3. The CDR3 region is CASSFGTVSGELFF. As DNA, the CDR3 is TGTGCCAGCAGCTTCGGGACAGTATCCGGGGAGCTGTTTTTT. Full variable domain (missing parts from reference TRBV7-9 and TRBJ2-2): DTGVSQNPRHKITKRGQNVTFRCDPISEHNRLYWYRQTLGQGPEFLTYFQNEAQLEKSRLLSDRFSAERPKGSFSTLEIQRTEQGDSAMYLCASSFGTVSGELFFGEGSRLTVL.